This T cell receptor (beta chain) is drawn from a study of shared clonotypes between healthy human individuals. This CDR3 comprises 16 residues. Germline V gene lookup returns CDR1 MGHRA and CDR2 YSYEKL. V lost 3 bases, J lost 3 bases, and 7 bases stayed unmatched. The repertoire was sequenced with immunoSEQ multiplex PCR; TCRdb's copy has only in-frame clones and lacks some. Counted here are 1,500,000 or so clones, roughly 96% occurring once; the ten biggest clones make up over 1%. CD4+ cells yielded CD45RA+ naive and CD45RA-negative memory subsets. This chain joins TRBV4-1 and TRBJ2-3; 9 bases are shared with TRBD1. Sequencing was done on a sample of naive CD4+ T cells sorted from blood. Subset described: CD45RA+ positively selected. The receptor comes from a man under 40 in good health. The CDR3 here is CASSHLGQGSTDTQYF. The CDR3 DNA reads as TGCGCCAGCAGCCACCTTGGACAGGGGAGTACAGATACGCAGTATTTT.